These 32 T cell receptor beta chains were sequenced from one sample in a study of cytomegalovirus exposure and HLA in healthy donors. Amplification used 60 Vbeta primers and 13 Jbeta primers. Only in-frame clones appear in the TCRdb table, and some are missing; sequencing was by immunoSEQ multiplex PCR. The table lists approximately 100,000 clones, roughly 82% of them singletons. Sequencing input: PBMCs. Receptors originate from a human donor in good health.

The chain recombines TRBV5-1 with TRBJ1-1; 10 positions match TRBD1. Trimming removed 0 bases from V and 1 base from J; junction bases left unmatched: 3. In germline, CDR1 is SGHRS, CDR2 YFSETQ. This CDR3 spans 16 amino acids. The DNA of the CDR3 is TGCGCCAGCAGCTTGGGGGGACAGGGGAAGAACACTGAAGCTTTCTTT. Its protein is CASSLGGQGKNTEAFF.

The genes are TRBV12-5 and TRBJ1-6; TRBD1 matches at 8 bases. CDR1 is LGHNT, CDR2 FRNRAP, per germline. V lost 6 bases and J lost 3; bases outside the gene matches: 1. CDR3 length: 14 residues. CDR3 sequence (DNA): TGTGCTAGTGGGACAGGGGTCTATAATTCACCCCTCCACTTT. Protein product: CASGTGVYNSPLHF.

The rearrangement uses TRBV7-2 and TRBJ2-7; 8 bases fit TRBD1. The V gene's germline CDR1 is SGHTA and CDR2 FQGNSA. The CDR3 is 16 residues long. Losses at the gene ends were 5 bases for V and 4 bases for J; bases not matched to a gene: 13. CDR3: CASSRRLTGDGYEQYF. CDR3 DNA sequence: TGTGCCAGCAGCCGCAGGCTGACAGGGGATGGGTACGAGCAGTACTTC.

This chain's CDR3 is CASSQDRQANTGELFF. For the CDR3, the DNA is TGTGCCAGCAGCCAAGATCGGCAGGCGAACACCGGGGAGCTGTTTTTT. The chain links TRBV4-2 to TRBJ2-2; no definite D call. There are 16 residues in the CDR3. From germline, CDR1 is LGHNA and CDR2 YNFKEQ. V was pared by 0 bases and J by 0 bases, with 8 bases between.

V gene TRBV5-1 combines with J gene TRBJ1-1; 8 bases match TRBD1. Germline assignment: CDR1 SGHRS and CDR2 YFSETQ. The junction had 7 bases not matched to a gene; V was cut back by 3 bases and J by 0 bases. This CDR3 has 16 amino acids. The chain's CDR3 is CASSSSDRGLNTEAFF. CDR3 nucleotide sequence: TGCGCCAGCAGCTCGTCCGACAGGGGCCTGAACACTGAAGCTTTCTTT.

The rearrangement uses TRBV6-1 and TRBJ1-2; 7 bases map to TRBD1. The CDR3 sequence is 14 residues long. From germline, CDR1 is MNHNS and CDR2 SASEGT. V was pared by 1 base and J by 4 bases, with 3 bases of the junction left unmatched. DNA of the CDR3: TGTGCCAGCAGTGAAGAGCCAGGGGGCTATGGCTACACCTTC. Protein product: CASSEEPGGYGYTF.

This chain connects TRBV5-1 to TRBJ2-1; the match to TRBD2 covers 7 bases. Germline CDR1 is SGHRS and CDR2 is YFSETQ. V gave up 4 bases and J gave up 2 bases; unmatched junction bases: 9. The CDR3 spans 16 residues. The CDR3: CASSGPTSRTYNEQFF. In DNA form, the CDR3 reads TGCGCCAGCAGCGGCCCGACTAGCCGAACCTACAATGAGCAGTTCTTC.

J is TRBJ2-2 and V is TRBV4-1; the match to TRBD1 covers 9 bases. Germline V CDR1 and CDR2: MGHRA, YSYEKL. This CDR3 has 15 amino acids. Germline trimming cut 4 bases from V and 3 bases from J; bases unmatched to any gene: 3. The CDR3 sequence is CASSRTGGYTGELFF. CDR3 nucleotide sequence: TGCGCCAGCAGCCGAACAGGGGGCTACACCGGGGAGCTGTTTTTT.

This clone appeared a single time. This chain's CDR3 is CASSLHGVQETQYF. For the CDR3, the DNA is TGTGCCAGCAGCTTGCACGGAGTACAAGAGACCCAGTACTTC. This sequence joins TRBV5-4 and TRBJ2-5; no clear D. This CDR3 contains 14 residues. V gave up 1 base and J gave up 2 bases, with 9 bases separating them. Germline V gene sequence: CDR1 SGHNT, CDR2 YYREEE (reference sequence).

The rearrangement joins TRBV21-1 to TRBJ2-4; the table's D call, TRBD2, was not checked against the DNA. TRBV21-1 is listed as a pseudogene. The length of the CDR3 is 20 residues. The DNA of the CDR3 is TGTGCCAGCAGCTACGAGACTAGCGGGGGGGCGGGTTTAGCCAAAAACATTCAGTACTTC. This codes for CASSYETSGGAGLAKNIQYF.

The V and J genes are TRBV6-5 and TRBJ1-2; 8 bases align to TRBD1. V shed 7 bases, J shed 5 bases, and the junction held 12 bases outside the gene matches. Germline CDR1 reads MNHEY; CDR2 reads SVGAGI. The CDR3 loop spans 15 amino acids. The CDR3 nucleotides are TGTGCCAGCAACCAAAACAGGGGGATCGGTTATGGCTACACCTTC. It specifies CASNQNRGIGYGYTF.

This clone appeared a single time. CDR3 coding DNA: TGTGCCAGCAGCTTGGGACTAGCGGGGATCGCAGATACGCAGTATTTT. Its translation is CASSLGLAGIADTQYF. V is TRBV5-5 and J is TRBJ2-3, with TRBD2 identical over 11 bases. Losses at the gene ends were 0 bases for V and 4 bases for J; bases not matched to a gene: 4. The germline V gene has CDR1 SGHKS and CDR2 YYEKEE (reference sequence). This CDR3 has 16 residues.

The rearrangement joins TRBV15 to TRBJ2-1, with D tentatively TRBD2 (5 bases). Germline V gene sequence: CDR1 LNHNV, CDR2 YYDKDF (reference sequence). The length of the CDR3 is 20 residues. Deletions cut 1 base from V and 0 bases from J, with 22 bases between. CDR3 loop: CATSRGDLTTDLSSYNEQFF. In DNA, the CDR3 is TGTGCCACCAGCAGAGGGGATCTTACAACGGACTTGAGCTCCTACAATGAGCAGTTCTTC.

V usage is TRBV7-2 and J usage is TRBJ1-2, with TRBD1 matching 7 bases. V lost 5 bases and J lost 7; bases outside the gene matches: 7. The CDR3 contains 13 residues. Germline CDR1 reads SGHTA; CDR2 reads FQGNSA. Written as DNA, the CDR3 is TGTGCCAGCAGCGAGGGACAGAGCCTTGGCTACACCTTC. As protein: CASSEGQSLGYTF.

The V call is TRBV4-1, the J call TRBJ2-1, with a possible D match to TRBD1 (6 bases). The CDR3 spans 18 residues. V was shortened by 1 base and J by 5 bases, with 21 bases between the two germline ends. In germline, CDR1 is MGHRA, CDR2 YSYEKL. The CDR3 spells CASSQAPTIAQGHNEQFF. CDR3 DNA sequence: TGCGCCAGCAGCCAAGCCCCCACGATTGCACAGGGTCACAATGAGCAGTTCTTC.

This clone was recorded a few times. This CDR3 is CASSGTSGRASQYF. CDR3 in DNA: TGTGCCAGCAGCGGGACTAGCGGGAGGGCCTCCCAGTACTTC. The V call is TRBV7-9, the J call TRBJ2-5, with 16 bases aligning to TRBD2. Germline CDR1 reads SEHNR; CDR2 reads FQNEAQ (reference sequence). The junction had 3 bases not matched to a gene; V was cut back by 5 bases and J by 9 bases. CDR3 length equals 14 residues.

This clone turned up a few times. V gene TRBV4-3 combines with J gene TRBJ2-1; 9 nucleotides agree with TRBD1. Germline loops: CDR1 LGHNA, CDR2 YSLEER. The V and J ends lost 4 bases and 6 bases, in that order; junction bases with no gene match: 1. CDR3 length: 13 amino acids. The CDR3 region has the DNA TGCGCCAGCAGCCGGACAGGGGCCAATGAGCAGTTCTTC. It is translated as CASSRTGANEQFF.

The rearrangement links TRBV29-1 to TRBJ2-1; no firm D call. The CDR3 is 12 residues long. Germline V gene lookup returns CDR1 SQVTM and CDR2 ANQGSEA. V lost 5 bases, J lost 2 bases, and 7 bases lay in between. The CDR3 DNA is TGCAGCGTTCGGGTGACCTACAATGAGCAGTTCTTC. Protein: CSVRVTYNEQFF.

CDR3 loop: CASSFPSRVRTDTQYF. In DNA form, the CDR3 reads TGTGCCAGCAGTTTCCCGTCCAGGGTTAGGACAGATACGCAGTATTTT. The J gene is TRBJ2-3, the V gene TRBV28; a weak D match, TRBD1 (5 bases). The CDR3 is 16 residues long. Trimming took off 3 bases at V and 3 bases at J, with 16 bases between the two ends. Germline CDR1 and CDR2: MDHEN and SYDVKM.

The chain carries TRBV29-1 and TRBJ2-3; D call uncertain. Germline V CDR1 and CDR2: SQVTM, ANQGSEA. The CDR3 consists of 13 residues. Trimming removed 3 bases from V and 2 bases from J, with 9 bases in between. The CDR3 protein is CSVDSGFTDTQYF. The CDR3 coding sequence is TGCAGCGTTGACTCGGGTTTCACAGATACGCAGTATTTT.

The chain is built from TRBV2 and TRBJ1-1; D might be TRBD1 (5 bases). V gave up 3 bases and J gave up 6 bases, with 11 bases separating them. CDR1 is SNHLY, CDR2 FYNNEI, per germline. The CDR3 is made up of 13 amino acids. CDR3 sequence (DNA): TGTGCCAGCAGTGACAGGGATGGCTCTGAAGCTTTCTTT. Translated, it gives CASSDRDGSEAFF.

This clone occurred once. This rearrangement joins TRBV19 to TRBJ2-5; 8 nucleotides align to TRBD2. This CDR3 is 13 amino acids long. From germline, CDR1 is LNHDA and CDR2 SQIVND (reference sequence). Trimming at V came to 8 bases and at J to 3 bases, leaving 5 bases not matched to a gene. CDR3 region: CASPGLGEETQYF. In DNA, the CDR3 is TGTGCCAGTCCGGGACTAGGGGAAGAGACCCAGTACTTC.

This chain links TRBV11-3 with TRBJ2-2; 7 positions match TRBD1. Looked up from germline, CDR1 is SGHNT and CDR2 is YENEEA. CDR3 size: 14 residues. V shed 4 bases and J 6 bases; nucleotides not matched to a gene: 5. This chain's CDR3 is CASSSSTGAGELFF. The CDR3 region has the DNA TGTGCCAGCAGCTCGAGCACAGGGGCCGGGGAGCTGTTTTTT.

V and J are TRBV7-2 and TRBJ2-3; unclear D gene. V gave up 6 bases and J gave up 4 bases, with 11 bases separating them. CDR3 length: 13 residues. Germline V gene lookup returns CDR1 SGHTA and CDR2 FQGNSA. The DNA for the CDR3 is TGTGCCAGCAGTCTAATACGGTCAGATACGCAGTATTTT. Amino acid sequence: CASSLIRSDTQYF.

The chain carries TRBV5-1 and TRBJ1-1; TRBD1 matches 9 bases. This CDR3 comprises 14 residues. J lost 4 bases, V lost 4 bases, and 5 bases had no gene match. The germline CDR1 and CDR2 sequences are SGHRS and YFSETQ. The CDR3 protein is CASSTLTGGTEAFF. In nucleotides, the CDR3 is TGCGCCAGCAGCACTCTGACAGGGGGCACTGAAGCTTTCTTT. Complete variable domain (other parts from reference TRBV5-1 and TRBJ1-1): KAGVTQTPRYLIKTRGQQVTLSCSPISGHRSVSWYQQTPGQGLQFLFEYFSETQRNKGNFPGRFSGRQFSNSRSEMNVSTLELGDSALYLCASSTLTGGTEAFFGQGTRLTVV.

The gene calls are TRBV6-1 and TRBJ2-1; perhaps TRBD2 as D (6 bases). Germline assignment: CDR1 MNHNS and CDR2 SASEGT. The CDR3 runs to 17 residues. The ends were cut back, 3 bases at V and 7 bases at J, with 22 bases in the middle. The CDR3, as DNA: TGTGCCAGCAGTGAGAGGAATAGCGGTCTCTTTGGAAATGAGCAGTTCTTC. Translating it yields CASSERNSGLFGNEQFF.

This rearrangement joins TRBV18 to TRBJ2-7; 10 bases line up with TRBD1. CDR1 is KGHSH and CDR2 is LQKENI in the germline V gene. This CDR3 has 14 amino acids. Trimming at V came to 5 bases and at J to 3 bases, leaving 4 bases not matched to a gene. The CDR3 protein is CASSADRGGYEQYF. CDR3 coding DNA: TGTGCCAGCTCAGCGGACAGGGGGGGCTACGAGCAGTACTTC.

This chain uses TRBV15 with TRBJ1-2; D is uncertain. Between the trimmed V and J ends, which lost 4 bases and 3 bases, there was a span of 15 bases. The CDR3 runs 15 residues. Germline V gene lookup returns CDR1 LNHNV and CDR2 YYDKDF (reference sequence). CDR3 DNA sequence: TGTGCCACCAGCATAGACTCGGGTTGGGACTATGGCTACACCTTC. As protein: CATSIDSGWDYGYTF.

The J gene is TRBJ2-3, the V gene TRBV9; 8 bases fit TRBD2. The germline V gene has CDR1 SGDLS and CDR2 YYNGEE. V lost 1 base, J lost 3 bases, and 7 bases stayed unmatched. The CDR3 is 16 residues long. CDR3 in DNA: TGTGCCAGCAGCGTACGGAGCGGGAGTCCGACAGATACGCAGTATTTT. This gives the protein CASSVRSGSPTDTQYF.

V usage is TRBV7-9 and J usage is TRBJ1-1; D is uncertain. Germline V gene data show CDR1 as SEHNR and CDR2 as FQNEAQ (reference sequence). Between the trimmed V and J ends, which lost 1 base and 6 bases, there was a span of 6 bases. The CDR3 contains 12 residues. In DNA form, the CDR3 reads TGTGCCAGCAGCTTAGATCGTCCTGAAGCTTTCTTT. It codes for CASSLDRPEAFF.

The CDR3 bases are TGTGCCCTACCCCCCCGCACAGGGACCCGAGTTTATGGCTACACCTTC. Translated, it gives CALPPRTGTRVYGYTF. This rearrangement joins TRBV30 to TRBJ1-2; possibly TRBD1 for D (6 bases). Germline CDR1 GTSNPN, CDR2 SVGIG (reference sequence). This CDR3 spans 16 amino acids. The V and J ends lost 8 bases and 5 bases respectively, with 27 bases between them. The complete variable domain, with remaining parts taken from reference TRBV30 and TRBJ1-2, reads SQTIHQWPATLVQPVGSPLSLECTVEGTSNPNLYWYRQAAGRGLQLLFYSVGIGQISSEVPQNLSASRPQDRQFILSSKKLLLSDSGFYLCALPPRTGTRVYGYTFGSGTRLTVV.

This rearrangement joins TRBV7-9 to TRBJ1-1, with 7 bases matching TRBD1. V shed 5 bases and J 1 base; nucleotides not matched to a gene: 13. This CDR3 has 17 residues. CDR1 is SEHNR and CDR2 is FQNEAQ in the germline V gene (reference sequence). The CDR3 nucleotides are TGTGCCAGCAGCCTGACCCCAGGGGGGAGAACGAACACTGAAGCTTTCTTT. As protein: CASSLTPGGRTNTEAFF.